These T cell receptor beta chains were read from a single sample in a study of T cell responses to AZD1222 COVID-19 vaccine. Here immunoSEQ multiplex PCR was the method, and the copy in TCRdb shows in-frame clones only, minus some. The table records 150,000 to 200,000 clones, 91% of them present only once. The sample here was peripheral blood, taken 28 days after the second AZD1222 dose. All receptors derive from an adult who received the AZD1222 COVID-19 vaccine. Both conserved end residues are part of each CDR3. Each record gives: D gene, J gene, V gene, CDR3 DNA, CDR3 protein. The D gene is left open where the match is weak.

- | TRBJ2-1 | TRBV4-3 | TGCGCCAGCAGCCAGAGACAGGGGAGGGATGAGCAGTTCTTC | CASSQRQGRDEQFF
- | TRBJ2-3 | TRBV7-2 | TGTGCCACCTCAGTCACGGGAACAGATACGCAGTATTTT | CATSVTGTDTQYF
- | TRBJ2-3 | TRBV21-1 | TGTGCCTCCCAAGGAGTTAGCTCAGATACGCAGTATTTT | CASQGVSSDTQYF
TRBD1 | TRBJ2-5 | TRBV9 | TGTGCCAGCAGCGTAGGGACAGGCCAAGAGACCCAGTACTTC | CASSVGTGQETQYF
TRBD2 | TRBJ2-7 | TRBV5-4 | TGTGCCAGCAGCTCGGGGTTAGCGGGGTGGAGCGAGCAGTACTTC | CASSSGLAGWSEQYF
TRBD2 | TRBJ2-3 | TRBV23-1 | TGCGCCTCGGGACTAGCGAGCAGCACGGATACGCAGTATTTT | CASGLASSTDTQYF
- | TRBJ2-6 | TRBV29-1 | TGCAGCGTCGGGCTGGCTGGGGCCAACGTCCTGACTTTC | CSVGLAGANVLTF
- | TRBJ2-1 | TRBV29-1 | TGCAGCGTCGACGGCCGAACTGTACACAATGAGCAGTTCTTC | CSVDGRTVHNEQFF
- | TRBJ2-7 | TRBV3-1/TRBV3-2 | TGTGCCAGCAGCCAATTCTACGAGCAGTACTTC | CASSQFYEQYF
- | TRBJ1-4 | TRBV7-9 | TGTGCCAGCAGGAGGACAGTCGGAGAAAAACTGTTTTTT | CASRRTVGEKLFF
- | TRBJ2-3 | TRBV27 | TGTGCCAGCAGTTTTGGGGGCGCGGGCACAGATACGCAGTATTTT | CASSFGGAGTDTQYF
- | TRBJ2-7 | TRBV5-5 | TGTGCCAGCAGCGGCTCCCAGGTCGGATACGAGCAGTACTTC | CASSGSQVGYEQYF
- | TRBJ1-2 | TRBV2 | TGTGCCAGCATGAACACCCCCTATGGCTACACCTTC | CASMNTPYGYTF
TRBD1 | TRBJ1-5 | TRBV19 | TGTGCCAGCCGGGACAGTTCATTTCATAGCAATCAGCCCCAGCATTTT | CASRDSSFHSNQPQHF